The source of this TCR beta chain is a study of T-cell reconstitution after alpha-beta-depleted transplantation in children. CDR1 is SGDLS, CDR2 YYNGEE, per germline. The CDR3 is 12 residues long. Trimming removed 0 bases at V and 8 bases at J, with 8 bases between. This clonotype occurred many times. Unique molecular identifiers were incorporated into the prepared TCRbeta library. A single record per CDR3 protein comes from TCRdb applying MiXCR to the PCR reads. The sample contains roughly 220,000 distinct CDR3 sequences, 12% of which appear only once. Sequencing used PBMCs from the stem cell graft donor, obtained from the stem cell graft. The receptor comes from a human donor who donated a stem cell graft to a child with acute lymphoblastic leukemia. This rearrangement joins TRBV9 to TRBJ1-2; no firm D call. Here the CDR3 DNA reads TGTGCCAGCAGCGTAGGGAGGAACGGCTACACCTTC. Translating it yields CASSVGRNGYTF.